The source of this T cell receptor (beta chain) is a study of Graves' ophthalmopathy and Graves' hyperthyroidism (dated by TCRdb to between 2018 and 2020). Regarding the research as a whole: Hyperthyroidism was defined as stable when no progression to ophthalmopathy occurred within 18 months of follow-up. An independent validation cohort was composed of approximately 19 hyperthyroidism patients and over 15 patients who later progressed from hyperthyroidism to ophthalmopathy. In five to seven hyperthyroidism patients, T-cell repertoires of thyroid tissue and blood were compared. In total, 135 blood samples were TCR-sequenced: approximately 42 ophthalmopathy, 75 hyperthyroidism and some 17 hyperthyroidism-to-ophthalmopathy patients. To explore V-J signatures that distinguish ophthalmopathy from hyperthyroidism, a discovery set of more than 90 patients was enrolled, made up of over 40 with ophthalmopathy and roughly 57 with stable hyperthyroidism. TCR beta repertoire signatures were used to distinguish Graves' ophthalmopathy from Graves' hyperthyroidism and to predict progression to ophthalmopathy. After sampling, hyperthyroidism patients received methimazole starting at 30 mg daily, and ophthalmopathy patients received high-dose intravenous methylprednisolone. General findings and caveats noted by the study authors: In validation, the model predicted ophthalmopathy progression with 70.59% sensitivity and approximately 72% specificity; approximately 12 predicted patients were CT-confirmed with GO in a median of approximately six months. Sample size was not predetermined statistically, and investigators were not blinded to group allocation. Most expanded thyroid clonotypes with a frequency above 0.001 also appeared in blood, which suggests that blood repertoires may reflect the immune response in the thyroid. In cross-validation, the 13-signature model distinguished ophthalmopathy from stable hyperthyroidism with around 90% sensitivity and approximately 81% specificity, while in the test set the corresponding values were about 80% and 75%.

TCR beta CDR3 regions were amplified from RNA transcripts for repertoire sequencing. The first round of RT-PCR was done with HTBI primers and the Qiagen OneStep RT-PCR kit, and was followed by a second round of multiplex PCR, then size selection and purification. Libraries were sequenced paired-end with 100 bp reads on an Illumina HiSeq2000. Concerning the study's data processing: SOAPnuke was used for read processing, and reads with adapters, uncalled bases, a mean Phred below 15, or no exact constant-primer or identifier match were discarded. COPE v1.2.5 was used to merge high-quality paired reads. Each unique nucleotide sequence was defined as a clonotype, and clonotypes were aligned to IMGT TRB V, D and J references with MiTCR v1.1. The analysis was limited to V-J combinations with a frequency above 0.0001, which together covered over 99% of the repertoires. For each V-J combination, a TCR clonal expansion and chaos score was defined as F50 clonal expansion divided by the chaos observed in the TCRdist matrix. Welch's t-statistics and random forest were used to reduce the features to approximately 13 V-J combinations, which were then used as input to a naive Bayes classifier. Thyroid-blood repertoire similarity was quantified with the Morisita-Horn index. TCRdb trimmed public reads at Q25 via fastp, called clones via MiXCR and kept in-frame beta chains. Entries are consolidated by CDR3 protein sequence, retaining the most common genes and DNA. It is TCRdb's table, rather than the study itself, that gives the V and J calls and clone size. This sample holds over a million distinct CDR3 sequences; 35% to 40% were observed only once. Roughly 11% of the sample goes to the ten largest clones.

Turning to this clonotype: Its recognized antigen is unknown. No qualities accompany the bases; no much larger clone lies one base away.

The CDR3 numbers 16 residues from cysteine through phenylalanine. Only the CDR3 DNA is retained, 48 bases long and in frame from the first base. As encoded in the germline V gene, CDR1 is ENHRY while CDR2 is SYGVKD. Trimming costs V 0 bases and J 1 base, and their ends lie 12 bases apart. Patients with hyperthyroidism were aged 18 to 65 years, had been newly diagnosed, and had a disease duration of less than 2 months. Patients were excluded if they had other autoimmune diseases, uncontrolled infections, pregnancy or lactation. Clinical symptoms, serum thyroxine, TRAb, thyroid ultrasound and orbital computed tomography were used for diagnosis. Trizol reagent was used to extract the total RNA, and its quality was then checked on an Agilent 2100 Bioanalyzer.

The origin of this receptor is an adult man with Graves' hyperthyroidism. This receptor chain uses TRBV10-3 and TRBJ2-5, and perhaps TRBD2 as D gene, on 5 matching bases. Sequencing was done on a sample of peripheral blood or thyroid tissue (not recorded which). The CDR3 protein is CAISESGGGGQETQYF. Read as DNA, the sequence is TGTGCCATCAGTGAGTCAGGTGGTGGAGGCCAAGAGACCCAGTACTTC.